This T cell receptor beta chain was found in a study of blood T cell repertoires in COVID-19. Clones were sequenced by immunoSEQ multiplex PCR, and TCRdb holds only the in-frame ones, with some missing. The sample shows about 52,000 clones, around 88% of them seen only once. V was trimmed by 0 bases and J by 6 bases, leaving 14 bases between them. The CDR3 spans 17 residues. The germline gives CDR1 KGHDR, CDR2 SFDVKD. The receptor was isolated from a woman of 80 years or more with acute or convalescent COVID-19. The sample consisted of peripheral blood. V usage is TRBV24-1 and J usage is TRBJ1-6; possible D gene TRBD1, 5 bases. This CDR3 reads CATSDLLVRVSNSPLHF. The CDR3 bases are TGTGCCACCAGTGATTTGCTCGTCAGGGTAAGTAATTCACCCCTCCACTTT.